These T cell receptor beta chains were read from a single sample in a study of blood T cell repertoires in COVID-19. Clones were sequenced by immunoSEQ multiplex PCR, and TCRdb holds only the in-frame ones, with some missing. The sample includes around 190,000 clones, around four fifths seen only once; the top ten take about 9.3%. The sequenced sample was PBMCs or T cells enriched from blood (not recorded which). All receptors derive from a man in his forties or fifties who had recovered from COVID-19. Each CDR3 is given with its conserved first and last residue. A D gene is named only where the DNA matches it firmly. Clone size, where shown, is once, few, many, or a class for clones that have expanded.

>TRBV7-2|TRBD1|TRBJ1-2|-
TGTGCCAGCAGCTTGTCCCGGGACAGCTATGGCTACACCTTC
CASSLSRDSYGYTF
>TRBV19|-|TRBJ2-1|few
TGTGCCAGTAGTATGGTAGGCGGTAATGAGCAGTTCTTC
CASSMVGGNEQFF
>TRBV3-1/TRBV3-2|TRBD2|TRBJ2-1|-
TGTGCCAGCAGCCAAGATAGGCTAGCGGGAGCGGTTGAGCAGTTCTTC
CASSQDRLAGAVEQFF
>TRBV19|TRBD2|TRBJ2-3|-
TGTGCCAGTAGTATGGGGCTAGCGGGAGTCGAAGATACGCAGTATTTT
CASSMGLAGVEDTQYF
>TRBV24-1|-|TRBJ2-1|-
TGTGCCACCAGTGATCCCCAAAATAGCGAGAGCTCCTACAATGAGCAGTTCTTC
CATSDPQNSESSYNEQFF
>TRBV30|-|TRBJ2-1|-
TGTGCCTGGAGTGGTTGGCAGGGATCCAATGAGCAGTTCTTC
CAWSGWQGSNEQFF
>TRBV3-1/TRBV3-2|TRBD1|TRBJ2-3|once
TGTGCCAGCAGCCAAGAAACCGGGACAGACAGCACAGATACGCAGTATTTT
CASSQETGTDSTDTQYF
>TRBV19|-|TRBJ1-2|-
TGTGCCAGTAGTATTTCGGGACGGGGAGGAGAGTATGCTAGCTACACCTTC
CASSISGRGGEYASYTF
>TRBV11-1|TRBD1|TRBJ2-3|-
TGTGCCAGCAGCCCCGGACAGGACCCCACAGATACGCAGTATTTT
CASSPGQDPTDTQYF
>TRBV5-4|TRBD2|TRBJ2-2|-
TGTGCCAGCAGCCCCGGGGGAGGGTCGAACGGGGAGCTGTTTTTT
CASSPGGGSNGELFF
>TRBV10-3|-|TRBJ1-1|-
TGTGCCATCAGTGAGTGGCAGACTGAAGCTTTCTTT
CAISEWQTEAFF
>TRBV9|-|TRBJ2-7|-
TGTGCCAGCAGCTCTCGGGGTAGCGGATCCTACGAGCAGTACTTC
CASSSRGSGSYEQYF
>TRBV11-3|-|TRBJ2-3|-
TGTGCCAGCAGCTTCTCCACAGATACGCAGTATTTT
CASSFSTDTQYF
>TRBV7-6|TRBD1|TRBJ1-4|once
TGTGCCAGCAGCCCTAGGACAGGGGGAACCGAAAAACTGTTTTTT
CASSPRTGGTEKLFF
>TRBV10-3|TRBD1|TRBJ1-6|-
TGTGCCATCAGCCGGGACAGGAATTCACCCCTCCACTTT
CAISRDRNSPLHF
>TRBV7-3|-|TRBJ2-2|-
TGTGCCAGCAGCCGAACTGCGAACACCGGGGAGCTGTTTTTT
CASSRTANTGELFF
>TRBV2|TRBD1|TRBJ2-7|few
TGTGCCAGCGAGGGACAGGCCTCCTACGAGCAGTACTTC
CASEGQASYEQYF
>TRBV4-1|-|TRBJ2-3|-
TGCGCCAGCAGCCAATCCCTTGCGCAGGGGAGCACAGATACGCAGTATTTT
CASSQSLAQGSTDTQYF
>TRBV5-6|TRBD2|TRBJ2-2|-
TGTGCCAGCAGCCTTAGACTAGCGGGAACCGGGGAGCTGTTTTTT
CASSLRLAGTGELFF
>TRBV7-8|-|TRBJ1-2|-
TGTGCCAGCAGCTTACGTCCATACTCTAGCTATGGCTACACCTTC
CASSLRPYSSYGYTF
>TRBV19|-|TRBJ1-1|once
TGTGCCAGTAAGTCCGGGAAGACTGAAGCTTTCTTT
CASKSGKTEAFF
>TRBV30|-|TRBJ2-7|-
TGTGCCTGGCTGCCGGCGCGGGTGGTGGGAGAGCAGTACTTC
CAWLPARVVGEQYF
>TRBV3-1/TRBV3-2|-|TRBJ2-3|-
TGTGCCAGCAGCCAAGTGGGCATCACAGATACGCAGTATTTT
CASSQVGITDTQYF
>TRBV2|TRBD1|TRBJ1-2|-
TGTGCCAGCAGGGCGGGACAGGGGGGATACTATGGCTACACCTTC
CASRAGQGGYYGYTF
>TRBV25-1|TRBD1|TRBJ1-1|once
TGTGCCAGCAGTGTAGGGACAGGTTATCGAGCTTTCTTT
CASSVGTGYRAFF
>TRBV30|TRBD1|TRBJ1-1|-
TGTGCCTGGTCCGGGACAGGGGGGTATCGAGGCACTGAAGCTTTCTTT
CAWSGTGGYRGTEAFF
>TRBV3-1/TRBV3-2|-|TRBJ2-7|once
TGTGCCAGCAGCCTTACAGGGAAACCCTACGAGCAGTACTTC
CASSLTGKPYEQYF
>TRBV5-5|-|TRBJ2-7|-
TGTGCCAGCAGCTTGGCGGCGGGGCAGCCCTACGAGCAGTACTTC
CASSLAAGQPYEQYF
>TRBV29-1|TRBD2|TRBJ2-1|-
TGCAGCGCAACGAAAGCGGGAGCTCTCTTTGATGAGCAGTTCTTC
CSATKAGALFDEQFF
>TRBV6-5|-|TRBJ2-2|-
TGTGCCAGCCACAGGACCGGGGAGCTGTTTTTT
CASHRTGELFF
>TRBV9|TRBD1|TRBJ1-2|-
TGTGCCAGCAGCGTGACAGGGAACTATGGCTACACCTTC
CASSVTGNYGYTF
>TRBV19|TRBD2|TRBJ2-4|-
TGTGCCAGCTTGGCGGGGGGGGACAAAAACATTCAGTACTTC
CASLAGGDKNIQYF
>TRBV11-2|-|TRBJ1-5|-
TGTGCCAGCAGCTTCCAAGGGGTCGGGTTAAATCAGCCCCAGCATTTT
CASSFQGVGLNQPQHF
>TRBV9|-|TRBJ2-3|-
TGTGCCAGCAGCGTAGGAGGTTGGTGGGCAGATACGCAGTATTTT
CASSVGGWWADTQYF
>TRBV18|-|TRBJ1-2|-
TGTGCCAGCTCACCATATGAGGGTTTAAACTATGGCTACACCTTC
CASSPYEGLNYGYTF
>TRBV12-5|TRBD1|TRBJ2-7|-
TGTGCTAGTGGTTTTTCCCGGGACAGGGGCCACGAGCAGTACTTC
CASGFSRDRGHEQYF
>TRBV5-1|TRBD2|TRBJ2-5|-
TGCGCCAGCAGCCGTCTGGGCGGGAGTGGCTCAGAGACCCAGTACTTC
CASSRLGGSGSETQYF
>TRBV3-1/TRBV3-2|TRBD1|TRBJ1-2|-
TGTGCCAGCAGCCAGGACAGGGGTTTCTATGGCTACACCTTC
CASSQDRGFYGYTF
>TRBV6-5|-|TRBJ2-1|-
TGCCCCGGGAAGGAGAGCTCCTACAATGAGCAGTTCTTC
CPGKESSYNEQFF
>TRBV25-1|TRBD1|TRBJ1-2|-
TGTGCCAGCAGTAAAACCACAGGGGATAAGGGCTACACCTTC
CASSKTTGDKGYTF
>TRBV30|-|TRBJ2-1|-
TGTGCCGAAATGAGCGGGTCGTCCAATGAGCAGTTCTTC
CAEMSGSSNEQFF
>TRBV9|-|TRBJ1-1|-
TGTGCCAGCAGCGTAGGCGGGGGCATGGGCACTGAAGCTTTCTTT
CASSVGGGMGTEAFF
>TRBV5-1|TRBD1|TRBJ2-5|-
TGCGCCAGCAGCTCCGGGGACAGCCAAGAGACCCAGTACTTC
CASSSGDSQETQYF
>TRBV5-1|TRBD1|TRBJ1-1|few
TGCGCCAGCAGCCAAATCGGGACAGGGGTGGGGACTGAAGCTTTCTTT
CASSQIGTGVGTEAFF
>TRBV19|TRBD1|TRBJ1-6|-
TGTGCCAGTAGTTATCGCCGGGACAGGGATAATTCACCCCTCCACTTT
CASSYRRDRDNSPLHF
>TRBV9|TRBD1|TRBJ1-2|-
TGTGCCAGCAGCGTAGTGGCACAGGGGTTGAGTAACTATGGCTACACCTTC
CASSVVAQGLSNYGYTF
>TRBV2|TRBD1|TRBJ2-5|-
TGTGCCAGCAGTGAGTCGGGACAGGGAAGGCCGTGGAACTTC
CASSESGQGRPWNF
>TRBV6-2/TRBV6-3|-|TRBJ1-5|-
TGTGCCAGCAGCTTAACAGGGAATAGCAATCAGCCCCAGCATTTT
CASSLTGNSNQPQHF
>TRBV6-6|-|TRBJ2-7|-
TGTGCCAGCAGTGGGAGCGGGCAGGGAGGAAAGCAGTACTTC
CASSGSGQGGKQYF
>TRBV5-1|-|TRBJ1-6|-
TGCGCCAGCAGCTTGACCCTGGACAGAAAGAATTCACCCCTCCACTTT
CASSLTLDRKNSPLHF
>TRBV5-5|-|TRBJ1-2|few
TGTGCCAGCAGCTTATCAGGGGACTATGGCTACACCTTC
CASSLSGDYGYTF
>TRBV7-6|TRBD1|TRBJ2-7|-
TGTGCCAGCAGCCCCCTACTACGGGACAGCTCCTACGAGCAGTACTTC
CASSPLLRDSSYEQYF
>TRBV27|-|TRBJ2-7|-
TGTGCCAGCAGTTTATCGCAGGGCAGCTTCTACGAGCAGTACTTC
CASSLSQGSFYEQYF
>TRBV19|-|TRBJ1-4|few
TGTGCCAGTAGTCCCCAGGGGTCAACTAATGAAAAACTGTTTTTT
CASSPQGSTNEKLFF
>TRBV10-3|-|TRBJ2-5|few
TGTGCCATCAGTGAGAGGGGGCAAGAGACCCAGTACTTC
CAISERGQETQYF
>TRBV24-1|TRBD1|TRBJ1-1|-
TGTGCCACCAGTGCGGGACAGGGGCTGAGGACTGAAGCTTTCTTT
CATSAGQGLRTEAFF